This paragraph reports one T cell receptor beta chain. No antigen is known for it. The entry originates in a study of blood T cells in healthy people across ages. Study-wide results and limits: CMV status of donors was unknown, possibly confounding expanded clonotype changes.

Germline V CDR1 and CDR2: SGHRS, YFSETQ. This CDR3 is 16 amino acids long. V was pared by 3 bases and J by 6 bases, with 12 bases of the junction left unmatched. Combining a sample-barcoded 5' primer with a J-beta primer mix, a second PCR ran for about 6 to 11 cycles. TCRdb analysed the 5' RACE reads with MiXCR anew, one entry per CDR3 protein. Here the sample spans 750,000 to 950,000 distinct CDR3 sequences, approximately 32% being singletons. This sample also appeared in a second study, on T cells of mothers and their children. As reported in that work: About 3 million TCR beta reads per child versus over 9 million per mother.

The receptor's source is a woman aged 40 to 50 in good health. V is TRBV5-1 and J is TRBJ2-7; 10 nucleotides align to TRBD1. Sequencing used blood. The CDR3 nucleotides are TGCGCCAGCAGCTCCAGGACGGACAGGGGGTCTCGCGAGCAGTACTTC. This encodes CASSSRTDRGSREQYF.